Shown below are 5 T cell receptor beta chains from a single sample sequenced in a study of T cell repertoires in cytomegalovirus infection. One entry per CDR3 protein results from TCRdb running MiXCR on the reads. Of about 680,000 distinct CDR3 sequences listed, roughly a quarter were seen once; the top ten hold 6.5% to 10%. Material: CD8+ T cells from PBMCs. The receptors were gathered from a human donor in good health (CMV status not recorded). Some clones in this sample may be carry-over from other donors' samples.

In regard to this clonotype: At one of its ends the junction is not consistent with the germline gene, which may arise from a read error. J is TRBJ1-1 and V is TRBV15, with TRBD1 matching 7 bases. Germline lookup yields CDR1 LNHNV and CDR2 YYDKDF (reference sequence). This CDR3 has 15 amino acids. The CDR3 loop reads CVTSRIEGANTEAFF. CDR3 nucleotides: TGTGTCACCAGCAGAATCGAGGGGGCGAACACTGAAGCTTTCTTT.

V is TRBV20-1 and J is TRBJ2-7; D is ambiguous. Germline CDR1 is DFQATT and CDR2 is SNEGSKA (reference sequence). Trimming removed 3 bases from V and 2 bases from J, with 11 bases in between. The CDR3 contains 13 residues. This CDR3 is CSARVQYTYEQYV. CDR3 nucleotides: TGCAGTGCTAGGGTCCAATATACCTACGAGCAGTACGTC.

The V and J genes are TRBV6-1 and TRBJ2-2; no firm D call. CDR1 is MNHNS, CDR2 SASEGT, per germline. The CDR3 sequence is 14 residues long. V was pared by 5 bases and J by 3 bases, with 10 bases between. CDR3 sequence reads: CASSYGQHTGELFF. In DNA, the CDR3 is TGTGCCAGCAGTTACGGGCAGCACACCGGGGAGCTGTTTTTT.

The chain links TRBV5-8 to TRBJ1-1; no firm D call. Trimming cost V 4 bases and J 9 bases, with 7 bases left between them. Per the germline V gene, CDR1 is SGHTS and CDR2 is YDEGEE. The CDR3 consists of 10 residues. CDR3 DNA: TGTGCCAGCAGCCAATTTCAAGCTTTCTTT. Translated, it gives CASSQFQAFF. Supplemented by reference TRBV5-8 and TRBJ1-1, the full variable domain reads EAGVTQSPTHLIKTRGQQATLRCSPISGHTSVYWYQQALGLGLQFLLWYDEGEERNRGNFPPRFSGRQFPNYSSELNVNALELEDSALYLCASSQFQAFFGQGTRLTVV.

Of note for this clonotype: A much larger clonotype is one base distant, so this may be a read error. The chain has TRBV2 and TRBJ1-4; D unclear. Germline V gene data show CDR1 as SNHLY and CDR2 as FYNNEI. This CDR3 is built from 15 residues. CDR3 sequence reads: CDSSGLAGRNEKLFF. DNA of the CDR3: TGTGACAGCAGTGGATTGGCGGGCCGGAATGAAAAACTGTTTTTT.